This T cell receptor beta chain is from a study of early T cells in non-severe SARS-CoV-2 infection. Study as a whole: From unsorted whole blood, bulk RNA was sequenced, and the chains remained unpaired.

Trimming cost V 7 bases and J 7 bases, with 8 bases left between them. Germline V gene data show CDR1 as SQVTM and CDR2 as ANQGSEA. CDR3 length equals 11 residues. Each single cDNA molecule received a unique molecular identifier. TCRdb analysed the 5' RACE reads with MiXCR anew, one entry per CDR3 protein. This table holds tens of thousands of distinct CDR3 sequences, 14% found once. The chain recombines TRBV29-1 with TRBJ2-6; D is undetermined. This sequence originates from an adult who was a healthcare worker with PCR-confirmed SARS-CoV-2 infection or an uninfected control (not recorded which). Sequencing used whole blood. CDR3: CSARIANVLTF. The CDR3 nucleotides read TGCAGCGCGAGGATTGCCAACGTCCTGACTTTC.